This T cell receptor (beta chain) was documented in a study of T cells expressing NK-cell markers. General study results and limits: The CD3+CD56-NKG2C+ fraction was also led by these clonotypes in a few donors. The study did not resolve the HCMV specificity of expanded NKG2C+ T cell clones.

As to this clonotype: The target antigen is unknown.

TCRdb reprocessed the 5' RACE reads, keeping one entry per CDR3 protein, no DNA. The listing contains under 500,000 distinct CDR3 sequences. The V gene's germline CDR1 is LNHNV and CDR2 YYDKDF (reference sequence). The CDR3 loop spans 14 amino acids. This chain links TRBV15 with TRBJ2-1; checking the TCRdb D call of TRBD2 is not possible without DNA. This receptor was identified in a woman aged 18-69 years in good health. Sequences were obtained from blood T cells: a sorted CD56 or NKG2C T cell subset, CD4+ or CD8+ T cells, or bulk PBMC T cells (not recorded which). The CDR3 here is CATSSTSGNNEQFF.